The source of this T cell receptor beta chain is a study of long-term antiretroviral therapy in people with HIV. Study outcomes and limitations: CDR3 length ranges were narrower in HIV repertoires than in controls.

J was trimmed by 1 base and V by 2 bases; bases with no gene match: 0. The V gene's germline CDR1 is ENHRY and CDR2 SYGVKD. This CDR3 has 14 residues. Note on this clone: What it binds is unknown.

Sequencing relied on immunoSEQ assay v3.0, run at survey level. Data came from immunoSEQ multiplex PCR; TCRdb stores just in-frame clones and leaves some out. The top ten hold under 6% of the sample, which has around 25,000 clones, around 80% seen once. Here the sequenced sample was unsorted PBMCs, taken 3 years after starting antiretroviral therapy. This TCR was sampled from a young man with HIV. The V gene is TRBV10-3, the J gene TRBJ2-5, with 8 bases that match TRBD1. The CDR3 region is CAISETGGQETQYF. The CDR3 nucleotides read TGTGCCATCAGTGAGACAGGGGGCCAAGAGACCCAGTACTTC.